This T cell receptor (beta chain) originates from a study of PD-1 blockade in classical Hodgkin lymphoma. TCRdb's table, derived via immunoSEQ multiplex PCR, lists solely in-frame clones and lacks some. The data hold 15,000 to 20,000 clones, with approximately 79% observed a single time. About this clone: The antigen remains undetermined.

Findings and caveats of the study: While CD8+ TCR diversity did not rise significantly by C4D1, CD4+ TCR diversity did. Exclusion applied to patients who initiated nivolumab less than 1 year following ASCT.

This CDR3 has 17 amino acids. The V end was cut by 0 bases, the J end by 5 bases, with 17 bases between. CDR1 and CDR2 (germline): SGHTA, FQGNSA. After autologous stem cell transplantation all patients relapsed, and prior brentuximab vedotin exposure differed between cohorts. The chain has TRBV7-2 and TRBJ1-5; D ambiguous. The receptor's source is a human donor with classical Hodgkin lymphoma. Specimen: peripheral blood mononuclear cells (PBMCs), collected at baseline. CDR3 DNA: TGTGCCAGCAGCTTAGCGCTAAGGGTAATCGGGGATCAGCCCCAGCATTTT. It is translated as CASSLALRVIGDQPQHF.